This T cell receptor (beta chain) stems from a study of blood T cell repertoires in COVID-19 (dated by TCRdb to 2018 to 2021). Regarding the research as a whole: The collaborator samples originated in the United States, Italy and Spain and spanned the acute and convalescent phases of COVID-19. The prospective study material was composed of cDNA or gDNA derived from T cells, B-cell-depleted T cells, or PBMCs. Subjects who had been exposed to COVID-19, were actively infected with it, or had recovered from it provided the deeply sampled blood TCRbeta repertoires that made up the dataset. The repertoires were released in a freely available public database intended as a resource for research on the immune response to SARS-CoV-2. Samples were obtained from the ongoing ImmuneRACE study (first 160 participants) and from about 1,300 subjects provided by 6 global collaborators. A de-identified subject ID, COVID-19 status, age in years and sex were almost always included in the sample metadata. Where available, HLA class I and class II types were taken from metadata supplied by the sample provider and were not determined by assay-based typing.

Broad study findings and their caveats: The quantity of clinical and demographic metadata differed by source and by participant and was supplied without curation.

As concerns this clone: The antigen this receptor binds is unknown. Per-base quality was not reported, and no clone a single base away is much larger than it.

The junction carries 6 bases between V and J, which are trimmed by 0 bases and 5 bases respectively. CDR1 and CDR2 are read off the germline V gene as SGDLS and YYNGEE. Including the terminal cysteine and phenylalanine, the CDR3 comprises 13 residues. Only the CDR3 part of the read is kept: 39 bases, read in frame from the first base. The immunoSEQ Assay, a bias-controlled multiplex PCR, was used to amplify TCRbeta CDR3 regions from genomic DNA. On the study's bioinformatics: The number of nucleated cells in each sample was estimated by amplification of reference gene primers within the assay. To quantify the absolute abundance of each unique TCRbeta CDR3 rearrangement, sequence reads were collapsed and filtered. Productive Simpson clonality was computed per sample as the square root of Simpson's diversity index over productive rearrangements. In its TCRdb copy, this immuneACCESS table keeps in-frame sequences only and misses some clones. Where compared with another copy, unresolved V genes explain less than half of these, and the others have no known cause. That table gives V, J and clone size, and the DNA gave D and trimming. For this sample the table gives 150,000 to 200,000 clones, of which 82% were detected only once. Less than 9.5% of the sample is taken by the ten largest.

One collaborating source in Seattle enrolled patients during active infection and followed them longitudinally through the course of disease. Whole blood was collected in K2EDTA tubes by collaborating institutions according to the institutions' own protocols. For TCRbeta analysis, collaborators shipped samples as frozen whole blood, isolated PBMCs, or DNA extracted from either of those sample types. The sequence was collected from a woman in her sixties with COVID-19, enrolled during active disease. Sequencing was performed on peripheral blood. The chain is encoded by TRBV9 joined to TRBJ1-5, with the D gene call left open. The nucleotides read TGTGCCAGCAGCGTAGATATCGATCAGCCCCAGCATTTT. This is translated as CASSVDIDQPQHF.